This record looks at one T cell receptor beta chain sequence and its context. This sample was included in a study of neoadjuvant anti-PD-1 for oral cavity cancer. Whole-study context: Non-progressing patients received a fourth nivolumab dose near day 43, then surgery on days 50-56.

The assay was immunoSEQ multiplex PCR, and TCRdb's table has in-frame clones only and misses some. The repertoire includes 5,500 to 8,500 clones, 45% to 50% of them detected once, and about 26% sits in the top ten. Deletions cut 3 bases from V and 9 bases from J, with 12 bases between. CDR3 length equals 14 residues. From germline, CDR1 is SGHTA and CDR2 FQGNSA. The sequencing here drew on tumor tissue, taken before nivolumab (anti-PD-1) treatment. The chain joins TRBV7-2 to TRBJ1-6; possibly TRBD1 for D (5 bases). The origin of this receptor is a person aged 35 to 85 with oral cavity squamous cell carcinoma. CDR3 bases: TGTGCCAGCAGCTTTACAGGCTTGGGTTCACCCCTCCACTTT. Translating it yields CASSFTGLGSPLHF. Full variable domain (rest looked up from reference TRBV7-2 and TRBJ1-6): GAGVSQSPSNKVTEKGKDVELRCDPISGHTALYWYRQSLGQGLEFLIYFQGNSAPDKSGLPSDRFSAERTGGSVSTLTIQRTQQEDSAVYLCASSFTGLGSPLHFGNGTRLTVT.